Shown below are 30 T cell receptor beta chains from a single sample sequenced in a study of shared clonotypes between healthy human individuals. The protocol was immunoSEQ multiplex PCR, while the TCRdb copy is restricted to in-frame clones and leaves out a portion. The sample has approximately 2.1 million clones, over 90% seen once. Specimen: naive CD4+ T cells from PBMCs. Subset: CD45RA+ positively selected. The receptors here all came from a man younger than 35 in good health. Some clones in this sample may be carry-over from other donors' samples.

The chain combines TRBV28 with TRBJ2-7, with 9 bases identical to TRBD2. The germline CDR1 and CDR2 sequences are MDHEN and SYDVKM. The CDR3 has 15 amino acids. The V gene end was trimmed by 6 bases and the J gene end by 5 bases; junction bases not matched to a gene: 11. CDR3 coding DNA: TGTGCCAGCAGGCTCCTAGCGGGATGGTCCCACGAGCAGTACTTC. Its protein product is CASRLLAGWSHEQYF. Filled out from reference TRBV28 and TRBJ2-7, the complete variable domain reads DVKVTQSSRYLVKRTGEKVFLECVQDMDHENMFWYRQDPGLGLRLIYFSYDVKMKEKGDIPEGYSVSREKKERFSLILESASTNQTSMYLCASRLLAGWSHEQYFGPGTRLTVT.

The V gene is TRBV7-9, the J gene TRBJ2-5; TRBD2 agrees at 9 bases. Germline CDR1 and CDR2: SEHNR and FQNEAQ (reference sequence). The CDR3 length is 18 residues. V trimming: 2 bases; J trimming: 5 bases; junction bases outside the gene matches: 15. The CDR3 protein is CASSLKGSSGRSKETQYF. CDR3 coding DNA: TGTGCCAGCAGCTTAAAGGGATCCAGCGGGAGGAGTAAGGAGACCCAGTACTTC.

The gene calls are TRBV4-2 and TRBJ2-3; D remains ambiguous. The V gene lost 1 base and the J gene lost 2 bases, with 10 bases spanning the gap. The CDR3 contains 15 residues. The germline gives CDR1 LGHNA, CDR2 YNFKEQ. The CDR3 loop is CASSQVAIFTDTQYF. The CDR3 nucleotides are TGTGCCAGCAGCCAAGTGGCCATATTCACAGATACGCAGTATTTT.

CDR3 residues: CASSLLARGGLSCYEQYF. The CDR3 nucleotides are TGTGCCAGCAGCTTATTGGCCCGCGGGGGGCTGAGTTGTTACGAGCAGTACTTC. The chain employs TRBV7-3 and TRBJ2-7; the match to TRBD2 covers 8 bases. Trimming removed 2 bases from V and 4 bases from J; junction bases left unmatched: 16. The CDR3 has 18 residues. CDR1 is SGHTA, CDR2 FQGTGA, per germline.

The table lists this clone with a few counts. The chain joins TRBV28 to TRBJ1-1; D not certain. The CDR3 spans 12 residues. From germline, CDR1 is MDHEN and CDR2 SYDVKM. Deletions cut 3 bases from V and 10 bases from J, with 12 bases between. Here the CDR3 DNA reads TGTGCCAGCAGTTTGGTCGAAGGAAGAGCTTTCTTT. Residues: CASSLVEGRAFF.

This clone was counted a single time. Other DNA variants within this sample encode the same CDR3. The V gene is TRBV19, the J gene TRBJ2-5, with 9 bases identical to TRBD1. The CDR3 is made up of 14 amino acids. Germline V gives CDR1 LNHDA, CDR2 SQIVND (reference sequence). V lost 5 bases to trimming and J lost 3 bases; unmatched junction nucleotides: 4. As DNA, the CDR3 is TGTGCCAGTAGTCCCCGGACAGGGGAAGAGACCCAGTACTTC. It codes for CASSPRTGEETQYF.

The CDR3 loop is CASSLAEGGRAAFF. For the CDR3, the DNA is TGTGCCAGCAGCTTGGCGGAGGGCGGCAGGGCGGCTTTCTTT. This chain links TRBV5-8 with TRBJ1-1; a weak D match, TRBD1 (5 bases). The CDR3 covers 14 residues. Germline CDR1 reads SGHTS; CDR2 reads YDEGEE. V was shortened by 0 bases and J by 11 bases, with 17 bases between the two germline ends.

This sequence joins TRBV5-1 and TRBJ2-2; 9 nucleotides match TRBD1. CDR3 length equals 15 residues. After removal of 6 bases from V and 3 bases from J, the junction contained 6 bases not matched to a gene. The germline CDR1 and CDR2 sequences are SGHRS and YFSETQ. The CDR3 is CASNEDRGDTGELFF. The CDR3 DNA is TGCGCCAGCAACGAGGACAGGGGCGACACCGGGGAGCTGTTTTTT.

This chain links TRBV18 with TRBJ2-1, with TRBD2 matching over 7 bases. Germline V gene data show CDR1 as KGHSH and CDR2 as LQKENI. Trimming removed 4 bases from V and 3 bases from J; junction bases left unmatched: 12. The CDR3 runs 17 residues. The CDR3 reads CASSLTLGGSFYNEQFF. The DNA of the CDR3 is TGTGCCAGCTCACTAACACTTGGCGGGAGCTTCTACAATGAGCAGTTCTTC.

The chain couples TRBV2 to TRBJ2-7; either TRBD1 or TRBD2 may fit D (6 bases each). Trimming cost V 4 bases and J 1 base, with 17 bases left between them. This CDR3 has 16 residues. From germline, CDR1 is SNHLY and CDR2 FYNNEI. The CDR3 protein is CASSGREGGASYEQYF. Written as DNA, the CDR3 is TGTGCCAGCAGTGGTAGAGAGGGGGGAGCATCCTACGAGCAGTACTTC.

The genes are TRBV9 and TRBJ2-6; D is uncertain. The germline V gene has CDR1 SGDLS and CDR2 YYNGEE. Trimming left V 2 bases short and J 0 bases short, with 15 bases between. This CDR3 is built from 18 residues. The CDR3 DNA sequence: TGTGCCAGCAGCGTTAACAGCGACCCCCTCTCTGGGGCCAACGTCCTGACTTTC. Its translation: CASSVNSDPLSGANVLTF.

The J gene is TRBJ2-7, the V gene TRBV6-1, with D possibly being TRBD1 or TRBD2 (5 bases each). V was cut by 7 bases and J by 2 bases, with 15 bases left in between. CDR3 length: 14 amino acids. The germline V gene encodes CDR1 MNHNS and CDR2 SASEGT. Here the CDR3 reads CASITSGTTYEQYF. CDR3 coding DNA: TGTGCCAGCATAACCTCCGGGACCACCTACGAGCAGTACTTC.

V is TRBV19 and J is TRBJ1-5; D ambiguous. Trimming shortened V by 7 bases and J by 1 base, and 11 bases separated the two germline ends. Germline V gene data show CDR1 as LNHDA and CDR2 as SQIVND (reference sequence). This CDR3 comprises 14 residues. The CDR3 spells CASTSGTSNQPQHF. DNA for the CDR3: TGTGCCAGTACCTCAGGAACGAGCAATCAGCCCCAGCATTTT.

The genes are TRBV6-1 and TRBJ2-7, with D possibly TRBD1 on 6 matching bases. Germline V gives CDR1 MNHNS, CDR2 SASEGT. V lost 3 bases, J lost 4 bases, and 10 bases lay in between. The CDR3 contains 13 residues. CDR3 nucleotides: TGTGCCAGCAGTGAGTCCAGGGGTTACGAGCAGTACTTC. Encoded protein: CASSESRGYEQYF.

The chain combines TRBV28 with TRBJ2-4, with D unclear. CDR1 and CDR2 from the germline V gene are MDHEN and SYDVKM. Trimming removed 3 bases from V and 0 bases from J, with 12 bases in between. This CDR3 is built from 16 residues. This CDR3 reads CASSFPALGAKNIQYF. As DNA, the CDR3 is TGTGCCAGCAGTTTTCCAGCACTTGGAGCCAAAAACATTCAGTACTTC.

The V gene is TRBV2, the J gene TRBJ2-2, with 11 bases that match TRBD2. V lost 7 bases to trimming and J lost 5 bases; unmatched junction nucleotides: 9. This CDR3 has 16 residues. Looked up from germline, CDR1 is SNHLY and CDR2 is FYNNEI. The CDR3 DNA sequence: TGTGCCAGCATTAGGGGACTAGCGGAGGGGACCGGGGAGCTGTTTTTT. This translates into CASIRGLAEGTGELFF.

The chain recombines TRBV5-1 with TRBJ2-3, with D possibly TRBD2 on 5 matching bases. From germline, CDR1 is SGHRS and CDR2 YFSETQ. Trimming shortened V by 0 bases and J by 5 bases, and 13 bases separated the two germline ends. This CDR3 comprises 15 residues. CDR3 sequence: CASSLEVVREDTQYF. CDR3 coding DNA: TGCGCCAGCAGCTTGGAGGTAGTCCGGGAAGATACGCAGTATTTT.

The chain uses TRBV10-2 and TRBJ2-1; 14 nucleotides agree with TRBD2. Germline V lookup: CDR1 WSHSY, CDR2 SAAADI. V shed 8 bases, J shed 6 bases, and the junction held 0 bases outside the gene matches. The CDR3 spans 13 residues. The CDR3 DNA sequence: TGCGCCAGCGGACTAGCGGGAGGCAATGAGCAGTTCTTC. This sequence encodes CASGLAGGNEQFF.

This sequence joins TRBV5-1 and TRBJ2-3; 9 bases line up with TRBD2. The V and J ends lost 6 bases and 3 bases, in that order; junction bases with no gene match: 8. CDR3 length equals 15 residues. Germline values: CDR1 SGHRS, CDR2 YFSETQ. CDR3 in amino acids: CASNPLAGRTDTQYF. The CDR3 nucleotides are TGCGCCAGCAACCCCCTAGCGGGAAGGACAGATACGCAGTATTTT.

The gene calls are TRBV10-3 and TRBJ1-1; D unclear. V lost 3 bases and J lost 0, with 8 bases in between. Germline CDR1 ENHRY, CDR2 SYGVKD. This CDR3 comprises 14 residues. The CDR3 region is CAISDSAMNTEAFF. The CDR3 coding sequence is TGTGCCATCAGTGACTCGGCAATGAACACTGAAGCTTTCTTT.

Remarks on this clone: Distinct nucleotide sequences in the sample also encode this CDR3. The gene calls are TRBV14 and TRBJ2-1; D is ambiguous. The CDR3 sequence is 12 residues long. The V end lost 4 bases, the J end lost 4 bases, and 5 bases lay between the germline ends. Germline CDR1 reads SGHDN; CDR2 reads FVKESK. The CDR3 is CASSPGYNEQFF. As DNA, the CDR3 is TGTGCCAGCAGCCCTGGATACAATGAGCAGTTCTTC.

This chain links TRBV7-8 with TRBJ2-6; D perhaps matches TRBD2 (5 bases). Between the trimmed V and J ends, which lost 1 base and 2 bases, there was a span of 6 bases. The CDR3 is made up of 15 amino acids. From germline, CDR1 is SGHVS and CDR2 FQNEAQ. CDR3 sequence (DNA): TGTGCCAGCAGCTTAGAGAGGGCTGGGGCCAACGTCCTGACTTTC. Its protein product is CASSLERAGANVLTF.

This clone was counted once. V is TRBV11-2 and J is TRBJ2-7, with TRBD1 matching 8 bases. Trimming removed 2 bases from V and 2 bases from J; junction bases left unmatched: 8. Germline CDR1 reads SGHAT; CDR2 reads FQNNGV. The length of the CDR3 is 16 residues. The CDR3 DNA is TGTGCCAGCAGCTTACCGCAGGGGGCGAATACCTACGAGCAGTACTTC. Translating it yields CASSLPQGANTYEQYF.

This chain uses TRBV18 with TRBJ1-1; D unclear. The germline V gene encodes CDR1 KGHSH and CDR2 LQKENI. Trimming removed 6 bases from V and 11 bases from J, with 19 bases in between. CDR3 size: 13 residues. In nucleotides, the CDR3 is TGTGCCAGCTCGACTTTACCTCTTTCTGGGGCTTTCTTT. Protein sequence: CASSTLPLSGAFF.

The CDR3 DNA follows: TGTGCCATCAGTGAGCGGAGTGAGAACACCGGGGAGCTGTTTTTT. Translation gives CAISERSENTGELFF. The V gene is TRBV10-3, the J gene TRBJ2-2; D remains ambiguous. The CDR3 is 15 residues long. The V and J ends lost 2 bases and 1 base respectively, with 8 bases between them. CDR1 ENHRY and CDR2 SYGVKD come from the germline V gene.

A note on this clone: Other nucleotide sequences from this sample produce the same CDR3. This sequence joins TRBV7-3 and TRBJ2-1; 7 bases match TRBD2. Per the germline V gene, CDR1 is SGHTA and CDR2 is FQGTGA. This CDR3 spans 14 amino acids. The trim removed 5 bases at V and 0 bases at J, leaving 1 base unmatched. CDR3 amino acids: CASSPSGSYNEQFF. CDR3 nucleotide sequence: TGTGCCAGCAGCCCTAGCGGCTCCTACAATGAGCAGTTCTTC.

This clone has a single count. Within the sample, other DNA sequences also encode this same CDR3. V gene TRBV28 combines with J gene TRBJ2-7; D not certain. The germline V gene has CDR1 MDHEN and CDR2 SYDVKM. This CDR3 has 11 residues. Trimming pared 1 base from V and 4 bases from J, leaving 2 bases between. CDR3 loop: CASSLFYEQYF. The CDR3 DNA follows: TGTGCCAGCAGTTTATTTTACGAGCAGTACTTC.

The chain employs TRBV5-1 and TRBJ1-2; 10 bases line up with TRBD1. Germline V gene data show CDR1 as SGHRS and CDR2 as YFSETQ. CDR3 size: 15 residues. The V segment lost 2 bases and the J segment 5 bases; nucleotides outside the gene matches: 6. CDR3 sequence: CASSFGPGQGYGYTF. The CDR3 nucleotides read TGCGCCAGCAGCTTTGGGCCGGGACAGGGGTATGGCTACACCTTC.

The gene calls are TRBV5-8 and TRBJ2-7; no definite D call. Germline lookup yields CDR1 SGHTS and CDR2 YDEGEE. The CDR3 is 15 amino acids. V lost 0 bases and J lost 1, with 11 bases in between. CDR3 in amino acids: CASSLDPLDSYEQYF. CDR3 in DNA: TGTGCCAGCAGCTTGGACCCCTTAGATTCCTACGAGCAGTACTTC.

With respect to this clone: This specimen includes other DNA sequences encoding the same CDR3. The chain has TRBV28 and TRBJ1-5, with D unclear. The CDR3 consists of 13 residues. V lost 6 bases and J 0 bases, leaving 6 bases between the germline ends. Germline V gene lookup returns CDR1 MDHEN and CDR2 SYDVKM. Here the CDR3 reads CASRGGSNQPQHF. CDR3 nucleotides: TGTGCCAGCAGGGGTGGTAGCAATCAGCCCCAGCATTTT.